This T cell receptor (beta chain) emerged from a study of T cells in narcolepsy. On the study more broadly: Healthy controls were enrolled alongside patients with narcolepsy type 1 or type 2. Study observations and caveats: Reportedly, autoreactive clonotypes were serially detected in patients' blood but not controls'. Autoreactive HCRT-specific and TRIB2-specific clonotypes were marked in same-patient CSF-versus-blood CD4+ comparisons. No autoreactive T cell clone sequences appeared in some memory CD4+ repertoires.

In germline, CDR1 is SGHAT, CDR2 FQNNGV. The length of the CDR3 is 15 residues. The ends lost 6 bases at V and 7 bases at J; junction bases unmatched: 12. Comments on this clone: What it recognizes is unknown.

The protocol was immunoSEQ multiplex PCR, while the TCRdb copy is restricted to in-frame clones and leaves out a portion. This table has about 40,000 clones, over 75% appearing once. This chain connects TRBV11-2 to TRBJ2-7; 10 nucleotides match TRBD1. The sequencing sample was made of CD45RA- memory CD4+ T cells from PBMCs. This receptor was obtained from a human donor with narcolepsy. The CDR3 region is CASSPGTGVIGEQYF. The CDR3 DNA sequence: TGTGCCAGCAGTCCAGGGACAGGGGTCATCGGGGAGCAGTACTTC.